The subject of this entry is one TCR beta chain. Its antigen is unknown. The naive CD8 population came from CD45RO-negative cells selected for CCR7, without terminally differentiated effector memory CD45RA+ cells. The data are from a study of shared clonotypes between healthy human individuals. Study-wide context: Per-donor plates numbered three CD4 naive, three CD4 memory, two CD8 naive and one CD8 memory. Regarding the study as a whole: Large depth notwithstanding, sorted-subset sequencing proved incomplete by rarefaction. Roughly 5% of naive CD4 clonotypes were shared across a handful of donors.

Trimming removed 3 bases from V and 1 base from J; junction bases left unmatched: 9. From germline, CDR1 is MNHEY and CDR2 SMNVEV (reference sequence). This CDR3 has 16 residues. Deep-level running was used for the assay. Assay used: immunoSEQ multiplex PCR; TCRdb lists only in-frame clones, some missing. The profile shows around 2,000,000 clones, approximately 95% of them singletons. Sample: naive CD8+ T cells sorted from blood. This clonotype was sampled from a man aged 18 to 29 in good health. The chain carries TRBV27 and TRBJ2-7; 7 bases are a match to TRBD1. Here the CDR3 reads CASSFIGTVHSYEQYF. DNA of the CDR3: TGTGCCAGCAGTTTCATTGGGACAGTCCATTCCTACGAGCAGTACTTC.